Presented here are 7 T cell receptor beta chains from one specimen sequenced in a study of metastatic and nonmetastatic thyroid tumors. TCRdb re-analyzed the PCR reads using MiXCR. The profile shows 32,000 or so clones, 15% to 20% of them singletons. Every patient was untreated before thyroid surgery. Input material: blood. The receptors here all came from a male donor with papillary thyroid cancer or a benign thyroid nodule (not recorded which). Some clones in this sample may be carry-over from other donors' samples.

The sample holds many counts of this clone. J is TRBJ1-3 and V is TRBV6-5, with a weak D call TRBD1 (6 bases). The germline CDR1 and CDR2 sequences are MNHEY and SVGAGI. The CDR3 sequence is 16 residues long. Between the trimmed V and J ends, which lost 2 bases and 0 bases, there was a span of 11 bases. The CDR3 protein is CASSYGGANSGNTIYF. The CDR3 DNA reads TGTGCCAGCAGTTACGGGGGGGCCAACTCTGGAAACACCATATATTTT.

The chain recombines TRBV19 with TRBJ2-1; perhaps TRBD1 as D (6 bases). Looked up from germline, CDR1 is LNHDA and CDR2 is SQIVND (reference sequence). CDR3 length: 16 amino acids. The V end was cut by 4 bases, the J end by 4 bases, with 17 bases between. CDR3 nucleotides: TGTGCCAGTAGTAGGGGATGGGGGCGTGAATACAATGAGCAGTTCTTC. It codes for CASSRGWGREYNEQFF. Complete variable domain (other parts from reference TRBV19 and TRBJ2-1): DGGITQSPKYLFRKEGQNVTLSCEQNLNHDAMYWYRQDPGQGLRLIYYSQIVNDFQKGDIAEGYSVSREKKESFPLTVTSAQKNPTAFYLCASSRGWGREYNEQFFGPGTRLTVL.

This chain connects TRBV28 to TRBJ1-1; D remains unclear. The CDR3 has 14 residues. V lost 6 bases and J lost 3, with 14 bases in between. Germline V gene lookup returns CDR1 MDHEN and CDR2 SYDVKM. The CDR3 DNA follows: TGTGCCAGCAGACCGGACGTGGAGGACACTGAAGCTTTCTTT. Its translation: CASRPDVEDTEAFF.

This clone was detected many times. CDR3 protein: CASSQVYNEQFF. Here the CDR3 DNA reads TGTGCCAGCAGCCAGGTCTACAATGAGCAGTTCTTC. This sequence joins TRBV3-1 and TRBJ2-1, with unresolved D. This CDR3 comprises 12 residues. The V gene lost 3 bases and the J gene lost 3 bases, with 3 bases spanning the gap. Looked up from germline, CDR1 is LGHDT and CDR2 is YNNKEL (reference sequence).

The CDR3 loop is CASSAQLSGELFF. DNA for the CDR3: TGTGCCAGCAGTGCCCAGTTATCCGGGGAGCTGTTTTTT. This chain joins TRBV2 and TRBJ2-2; D call uncertain. Germline V gene sequence: CDR1 SNHLY, CDR2 FYNNEI. The CDR3 totals 13 residues. Trimming took off 4 bases at V and 6 bases at J, with 9 bases between the two ends.

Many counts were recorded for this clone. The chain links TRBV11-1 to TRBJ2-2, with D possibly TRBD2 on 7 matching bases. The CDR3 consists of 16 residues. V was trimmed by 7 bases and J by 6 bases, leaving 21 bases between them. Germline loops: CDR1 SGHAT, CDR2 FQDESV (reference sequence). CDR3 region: CASTSYGGLSSGELFF. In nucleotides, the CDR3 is TGTGCCAGCACCTCTTACGGGGGGCTGTCGTCCGGGGAGCTGTTTTTT.

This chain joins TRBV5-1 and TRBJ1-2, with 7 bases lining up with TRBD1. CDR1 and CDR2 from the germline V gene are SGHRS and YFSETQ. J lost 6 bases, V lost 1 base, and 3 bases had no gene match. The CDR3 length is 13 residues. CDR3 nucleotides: TGCGCCAGCAGCTTGACCGACAGGGATGGCTACACCTTC. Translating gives CASSLTDRDGYTF. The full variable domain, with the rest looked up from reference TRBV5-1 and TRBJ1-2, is KAGVTQTPRYLIKTRGQQVTLSCSPISGHRSVSWYQQTPGQGLQFLFEYFSETQRNKGNFPGRFSGRQFSNSRSEMNVSTLELGDSALYLCASSLTDRDGYTFGSGTRLTVV.